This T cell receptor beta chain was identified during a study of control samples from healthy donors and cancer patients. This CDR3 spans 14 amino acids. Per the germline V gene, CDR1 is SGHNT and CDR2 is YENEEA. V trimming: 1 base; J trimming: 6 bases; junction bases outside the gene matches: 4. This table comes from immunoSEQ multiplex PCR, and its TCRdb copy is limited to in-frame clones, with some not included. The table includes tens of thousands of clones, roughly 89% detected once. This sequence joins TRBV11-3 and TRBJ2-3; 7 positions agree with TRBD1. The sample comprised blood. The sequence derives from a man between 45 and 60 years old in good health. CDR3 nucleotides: TGTGCCAGCAGCTTAGGACAGGGATTCGATACGCAGTATTTT. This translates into CASSLGQGFDTQYF.